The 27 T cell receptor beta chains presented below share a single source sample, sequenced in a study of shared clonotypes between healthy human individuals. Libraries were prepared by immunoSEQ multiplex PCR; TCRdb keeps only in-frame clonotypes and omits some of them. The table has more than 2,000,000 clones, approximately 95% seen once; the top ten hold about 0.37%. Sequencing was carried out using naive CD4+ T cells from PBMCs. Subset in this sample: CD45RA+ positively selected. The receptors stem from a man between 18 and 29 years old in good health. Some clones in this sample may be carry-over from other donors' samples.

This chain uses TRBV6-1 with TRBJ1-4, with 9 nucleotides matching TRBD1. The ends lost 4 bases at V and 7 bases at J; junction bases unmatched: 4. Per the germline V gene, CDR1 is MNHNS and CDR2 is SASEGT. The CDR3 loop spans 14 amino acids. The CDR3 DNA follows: TGTGCCAGCAGTGGACAGGGGGGGACTGAAAAACTGTTTTTT. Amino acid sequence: CASSGQGGTEKLFF.

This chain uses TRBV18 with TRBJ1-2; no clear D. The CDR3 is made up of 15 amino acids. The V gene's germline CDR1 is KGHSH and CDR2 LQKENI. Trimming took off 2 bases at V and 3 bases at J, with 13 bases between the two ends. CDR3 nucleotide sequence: TGTGCCAGCTCACCATATGGGGTTGCGGACTATGGCTACACCTTC. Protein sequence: CASSPYGVADYGYTF.

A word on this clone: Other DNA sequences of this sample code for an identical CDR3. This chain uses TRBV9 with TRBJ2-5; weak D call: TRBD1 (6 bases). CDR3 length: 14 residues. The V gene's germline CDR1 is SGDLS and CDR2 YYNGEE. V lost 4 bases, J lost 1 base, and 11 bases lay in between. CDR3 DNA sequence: TGTGCCAGCAGCCCACAGGGAGTCCAAGAGACCCAGTACTTC. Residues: CASSPQGVQETQYF. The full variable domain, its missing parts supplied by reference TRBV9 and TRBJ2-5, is DSGVTQTPKHLITATGQRVTLRCSPRSGDLSVYWYQQSLDQGLQFLIQYYNGEERAKGNILERFSAQQFPDLHSELNLSSLELGDSALYFCASSPQGVQETQYFGPGTRLLVL.

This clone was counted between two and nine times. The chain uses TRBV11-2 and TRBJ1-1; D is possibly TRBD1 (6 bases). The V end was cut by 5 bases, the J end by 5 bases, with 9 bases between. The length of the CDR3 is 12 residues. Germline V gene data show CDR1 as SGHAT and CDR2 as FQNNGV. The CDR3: CASSPRGTEAFF. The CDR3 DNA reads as TGTGCCAGCAGCCCCAGGGGTACTGAAGCTTTCTTT.

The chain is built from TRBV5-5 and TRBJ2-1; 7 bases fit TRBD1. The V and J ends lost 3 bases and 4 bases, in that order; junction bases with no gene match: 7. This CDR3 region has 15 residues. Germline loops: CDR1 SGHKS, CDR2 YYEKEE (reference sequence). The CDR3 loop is CASSYNWDSYNEQFF. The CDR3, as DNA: TGTGCCAGCAGCTACAATTGGGACAGTTACAATGAGCAGTTCTTC.

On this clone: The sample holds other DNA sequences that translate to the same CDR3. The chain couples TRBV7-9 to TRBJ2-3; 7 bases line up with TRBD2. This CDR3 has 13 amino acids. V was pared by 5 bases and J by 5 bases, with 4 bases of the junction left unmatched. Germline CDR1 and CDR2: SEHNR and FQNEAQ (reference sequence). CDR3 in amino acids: CASSPGGRDTQYF. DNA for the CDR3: TGTGCCAGCAGCCCGGGGGGAAGAGATACGCAGTATTTT. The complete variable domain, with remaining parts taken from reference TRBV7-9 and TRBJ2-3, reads DTGVSQNPRHKITKRGQNVTFRCDPISEHNRLYWYRQTLGQGPEFLTYFQNEAQLEKSRLLSDRFSAERPKGSFSTLEIQRTEQGDSAMYLCASSPGGRDTQYFGPGTRLTVL.

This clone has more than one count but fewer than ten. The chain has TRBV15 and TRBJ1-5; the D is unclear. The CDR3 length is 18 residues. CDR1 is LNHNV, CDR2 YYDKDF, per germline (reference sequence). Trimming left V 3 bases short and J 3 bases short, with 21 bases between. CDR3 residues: CATSSLSRRSSFNQPQHF. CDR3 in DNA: TGTGCCACCAGCAGCCTTTCAAGGAGGAGTAGCTTCAATCAGCCCCAGCATTTT.

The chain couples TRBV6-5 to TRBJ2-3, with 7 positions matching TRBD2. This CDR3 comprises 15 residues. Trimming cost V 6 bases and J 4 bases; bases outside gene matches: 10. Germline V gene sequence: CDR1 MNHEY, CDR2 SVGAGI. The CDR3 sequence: CASRRGYGQSDTQYF. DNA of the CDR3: TGTGCCAGCAGGCGGGGGTATGGACAATCAGATACGCAGTATTTT.

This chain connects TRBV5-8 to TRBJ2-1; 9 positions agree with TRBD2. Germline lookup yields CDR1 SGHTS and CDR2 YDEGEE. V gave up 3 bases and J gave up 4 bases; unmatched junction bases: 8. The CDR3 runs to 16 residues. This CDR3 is CASSSPRTSAYNEQFF. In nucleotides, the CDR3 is TGTGCCAGCAGCTCCCCCAGGACTAGCGCATACAATGAGCAGTTCTTC.

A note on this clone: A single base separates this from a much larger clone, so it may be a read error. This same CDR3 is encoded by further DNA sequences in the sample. CDR3 loop: CASSYTDTQYF. CDR3 DNA: TGTGCCAGCAGTTACACAGATACGCAGTATTTT. The rearrangement uses TRBV7-2 and TRBJ2-3; no definite D call. The CDR3 consists of 11 residues. V lost 6 bases to trimming and J lost 2 bases, with 3 bases between them. Germline V lookup: CDR1 SGHTA, CDR2 FQGNSA.

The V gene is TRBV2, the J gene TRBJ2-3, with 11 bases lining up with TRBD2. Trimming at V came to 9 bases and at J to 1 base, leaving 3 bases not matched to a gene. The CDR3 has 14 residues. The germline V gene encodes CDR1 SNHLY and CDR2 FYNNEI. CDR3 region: CASRLAGRTDTQYF. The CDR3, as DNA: TGTGCCAGTAGACTAGCGGGACGCACAGATACGCAGTATTTT.

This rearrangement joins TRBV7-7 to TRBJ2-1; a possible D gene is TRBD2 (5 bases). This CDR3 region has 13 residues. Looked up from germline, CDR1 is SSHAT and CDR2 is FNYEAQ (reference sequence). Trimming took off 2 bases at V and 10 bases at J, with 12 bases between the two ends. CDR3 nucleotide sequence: TGTGCCAGCAGCTTACTTAGCGATGTAGAGCAGTTCTTC. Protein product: CASSLLSDVEQFF. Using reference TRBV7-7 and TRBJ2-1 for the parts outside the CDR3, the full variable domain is GAGVSQSPRYKVTKRGQDVTLRCDPISSHATLYWYQQALGQGPEFLTYFNYEAQPDKSGLPSDRFSAERPEGSISTLTIQRTEQRDSAMYRCASSLLSDVEQFFGPGTRLTVL.

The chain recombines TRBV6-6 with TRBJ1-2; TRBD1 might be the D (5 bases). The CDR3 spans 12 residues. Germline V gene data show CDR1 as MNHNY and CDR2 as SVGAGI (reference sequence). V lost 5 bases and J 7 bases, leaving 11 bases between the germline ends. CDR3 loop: CASSIRQFGYTF. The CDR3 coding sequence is TGTGCCAGCAGTATCCGACAGTTTGGCTACACCTTC.

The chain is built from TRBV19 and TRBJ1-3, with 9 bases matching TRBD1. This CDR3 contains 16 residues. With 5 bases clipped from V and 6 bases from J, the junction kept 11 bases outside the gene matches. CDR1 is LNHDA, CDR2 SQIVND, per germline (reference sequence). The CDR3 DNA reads TGTGCCAGTAGTGTCCGGGACAGGGTCAATGAAAACACCATATATTTT. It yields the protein CASSVRDRVNENTIYF.

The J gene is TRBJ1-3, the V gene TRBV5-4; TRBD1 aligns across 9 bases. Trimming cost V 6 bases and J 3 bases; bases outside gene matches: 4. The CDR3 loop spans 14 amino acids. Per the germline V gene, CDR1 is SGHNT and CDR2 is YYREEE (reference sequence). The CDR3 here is CASTQTGGGNTIYF. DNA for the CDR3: TGTGCCAGCACCCAGACAGGGGGTGGAAACACCATATATTTT.

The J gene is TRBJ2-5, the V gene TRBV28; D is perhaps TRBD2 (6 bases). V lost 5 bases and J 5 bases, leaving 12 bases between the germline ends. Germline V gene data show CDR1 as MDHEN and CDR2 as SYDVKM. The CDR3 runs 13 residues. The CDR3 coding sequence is TGTGCCAGCAGTCTGACTAGTACGGAGACCCAGTACTTC. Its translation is CASSLTSTETQYF.

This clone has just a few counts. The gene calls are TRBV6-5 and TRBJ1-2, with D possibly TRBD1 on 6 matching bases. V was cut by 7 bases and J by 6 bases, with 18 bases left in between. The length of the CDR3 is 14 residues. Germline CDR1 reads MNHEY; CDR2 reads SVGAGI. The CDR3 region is CASTRDITAHGYTF. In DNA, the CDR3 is TGTGCCAGCACCAGGGACATAACCGCGCATGGCTACACCTTC.

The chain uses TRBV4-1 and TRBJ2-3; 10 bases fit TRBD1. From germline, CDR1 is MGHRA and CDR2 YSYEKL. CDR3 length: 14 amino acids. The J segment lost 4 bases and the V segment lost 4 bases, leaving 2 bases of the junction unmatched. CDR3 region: CASSRGQGADTQYF. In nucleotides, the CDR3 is TGCGCCAGCAGCCGTGGACAGGGGGCAGATACGCAGTATTTT.

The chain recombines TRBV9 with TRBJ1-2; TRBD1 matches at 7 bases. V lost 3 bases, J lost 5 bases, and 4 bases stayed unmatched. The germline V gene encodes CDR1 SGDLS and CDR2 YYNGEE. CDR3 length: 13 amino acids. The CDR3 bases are TGTGCCAGCAGCGCGGGACAGTTATATGGCTACACCTTC. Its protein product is CASSAGQLYGYTF.

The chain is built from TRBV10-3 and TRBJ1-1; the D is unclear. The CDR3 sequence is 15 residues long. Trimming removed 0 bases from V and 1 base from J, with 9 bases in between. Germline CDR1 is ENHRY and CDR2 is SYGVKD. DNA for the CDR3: TGTGCCATCAGTGAGTCGACTCGGGAGAACACTGAAGCTTTCTTT. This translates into CAISESTRENTEAFF.

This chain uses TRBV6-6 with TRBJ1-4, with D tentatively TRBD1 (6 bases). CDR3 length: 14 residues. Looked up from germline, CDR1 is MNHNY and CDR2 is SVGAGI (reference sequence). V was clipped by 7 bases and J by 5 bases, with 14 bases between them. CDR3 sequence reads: CASILGGGNEKLFF. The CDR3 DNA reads TGTGCCAGCATCTTAGGGGGTGGGAATGAAAAACTGTTTTTT.

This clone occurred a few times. CDR3 in DNA: TGTGCCAGCAGTGATTGGCAGGGGGTGACCACCATATATTTT. Translation gives CASSDWQGVTTIYF. The rearrangement uses TRBV6-1 and TRBJ1-3; the match to TRBD1 covers 7 bases. Germline V gene data show CDR1 as MNHNS and CDR2 as SASEGT. CDR3 length: 14 amino acids. V was clipped by 3 bases and J by 9 bases; unmatched bases: 8.

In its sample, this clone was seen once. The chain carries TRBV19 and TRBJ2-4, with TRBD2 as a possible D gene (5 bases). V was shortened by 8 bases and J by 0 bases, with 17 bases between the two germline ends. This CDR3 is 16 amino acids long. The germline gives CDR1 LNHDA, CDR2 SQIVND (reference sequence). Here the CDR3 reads CASANGIGIAKNIQYF. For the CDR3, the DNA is TGTGCCAGTGCAAACGGGATCGGTATAGCCAAAAACATTCAGTACTTC.

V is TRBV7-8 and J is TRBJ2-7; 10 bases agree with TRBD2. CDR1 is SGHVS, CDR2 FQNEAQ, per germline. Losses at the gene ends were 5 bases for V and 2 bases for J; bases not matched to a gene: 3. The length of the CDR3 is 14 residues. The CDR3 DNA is TGTGCCAGCAGCCCGGGACTAGCGACCTACGAGCAGTACTTC. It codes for CASSPGLATYEQYF.

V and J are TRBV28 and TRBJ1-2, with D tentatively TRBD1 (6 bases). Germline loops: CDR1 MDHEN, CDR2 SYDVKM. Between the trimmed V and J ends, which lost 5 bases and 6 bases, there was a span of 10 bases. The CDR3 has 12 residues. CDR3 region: CASSDYRDGYTF. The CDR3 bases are TGTGCCAGCAGTGACTACAGGGATGGCTACACCTTC.

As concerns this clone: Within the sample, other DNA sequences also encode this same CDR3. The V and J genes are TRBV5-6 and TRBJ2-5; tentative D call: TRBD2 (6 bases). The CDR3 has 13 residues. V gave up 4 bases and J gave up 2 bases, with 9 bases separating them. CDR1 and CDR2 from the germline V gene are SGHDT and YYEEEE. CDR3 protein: CASSRGTQETQYF. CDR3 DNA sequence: TGTGCCAGCAGCCGCGGGACTCAAGAGACCCAGTACTTC. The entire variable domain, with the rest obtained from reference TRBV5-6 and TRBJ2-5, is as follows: DAGVTQSPTHLIKTRGQQVTLRCSPKSGHDTVSWYQQALGQGPQFIFQYYEEEERQRGNFPDRFSGHQFPNYSSELNVNALLLGDSALYLCASSRGTQETQYFGPGTRLLVL.

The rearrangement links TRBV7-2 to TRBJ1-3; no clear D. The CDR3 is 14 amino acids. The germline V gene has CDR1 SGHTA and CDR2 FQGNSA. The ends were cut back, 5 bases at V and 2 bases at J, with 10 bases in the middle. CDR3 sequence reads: CASSQYQPGNTIYF. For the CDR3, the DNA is TGTGCCAGCAGCCAATACCAACCTGGAAACACCATATATTTT.